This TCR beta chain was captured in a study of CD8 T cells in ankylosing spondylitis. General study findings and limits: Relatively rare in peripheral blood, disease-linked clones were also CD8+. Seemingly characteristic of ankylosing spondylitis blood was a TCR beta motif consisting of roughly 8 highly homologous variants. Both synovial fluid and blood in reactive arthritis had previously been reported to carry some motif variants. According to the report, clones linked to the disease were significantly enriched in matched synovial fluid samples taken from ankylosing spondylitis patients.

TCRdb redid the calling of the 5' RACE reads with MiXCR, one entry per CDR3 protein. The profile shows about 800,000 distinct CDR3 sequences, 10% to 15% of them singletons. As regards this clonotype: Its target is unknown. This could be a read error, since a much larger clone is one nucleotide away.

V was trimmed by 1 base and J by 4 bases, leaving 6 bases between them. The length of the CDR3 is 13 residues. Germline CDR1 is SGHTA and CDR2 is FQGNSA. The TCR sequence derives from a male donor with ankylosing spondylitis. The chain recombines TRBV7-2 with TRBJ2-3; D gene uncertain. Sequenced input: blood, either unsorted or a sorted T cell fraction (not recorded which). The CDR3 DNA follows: TGTGCCAGCAGCTTAGAGGCATCAGATACGCAGTATTTT. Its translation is CASSLEASDTQYF.